Below are 25 T cell receptor beta chains sequenced from a single sample in a study of shared clonotypes between healthy human individuals. The assay was immunoSEQ multiplex PCR, and TCRdb's table has in-frame clones only and misses some. The sample has about 2,100,000 clones, more than 85% seen once. The naive CD8 fraction comprised CD45RO-negative cells positively selected for CCR7 and excluded terminally differentiated effector memory CD45RA+ cells. The specimen was naive CD8+ T cells from PBMCs. These receptors were taken from a man in his late teens or twenties in good health. Some clones in this sample may be carry-over from other donors' samples.

The chain has TRBV4-1 and TRBJ1-5; TRBD1 matches at 9 bases. V dropped 4 bases and J dropped 7; count of bases not matched to a gene: 11. Per the germline V gene, CDR1 is MGHRA and CDR2 is YSYEKL. The CDR3 runs 16 residues. The chain's CDR3 is CASSRTGTGNEQPQHF. CDR3 nucleotide sequence: TGCGCCAGCAGCCGAACCGGGACAGGGAATGAGCAGCCCCAGCATTTT.

V is TRBV28 and J is TRBJ2-1; D unresolved. The ends were cut back, 5 bases at V and 10 bases at J, with 9 bases in the middle. CDR1 and CDR2 (germline): MDHEN, SYDVKM. The CDR3 is made up of 11 amino acids. CDR3 nucleotide sequence: TGTGCCAGCAGTATGCTTGGGGAGCAGTTCTTC. As protein: CASSMLGEQFF.

The chain uses TRBV9 and TRBJ2-2; 9 bases match TRBD2. Germline values: CDR1 SGDLS, CDR2 YYNGEE. This CDR3 region has 17 residues. V gave up 0 bases and J gave up 5 bases; unmatched junction bases: 8. CDR3 sequence reads: CASSVAYAGGPTGELFF. In nucleotides, the CDR3 is TGTGCCAGCAGCGTAGCTTATGCGGGAGGGCCGACCGGGGAGCTGTTTTTT.

The rearrangement joins TRBV28 to TRBJ1-5; D is undetermined. The CDR3 runs to 13 residues. CDR1 is MDHEN, CDR2 SYDVKM, per germline. Trimming pared 5 bases from V and 7 bases from J, leaving 12 bases between. The CDR3 sequence is CASSLPLVQPQHF. CDR3 sequence (DNA): TGTGCCAGCAGTCTACCACTGGTCCAGCCCCAGCATTTT.

The J gene is TRBJ1-2, the V gene TRBV4-3, with no clear D. Germline CDR1 reads LGHNA; CDR2 reads YSLEER. V was pared by 1 base and J by 8 bases, with 14 bases between. The CDR3 has 14 amino acids. The CDR3 region is CASSQGRNRGGYTF. The CDR3 nucleotides read TGCGCCAGCAGCCAAGGGCGTAATAGAGGAGGCTACACCTTC.

The chain is built from TRBV7-9 and TRBJ2-2; D may be TRBD1 or TRBD2 (5 bases each). Between the trimmed V and J ends, which lost 3 bases and 4 bases, there was a span of 6 bases. There are 13 residues in the CDR3. CDR1 SEHNR and CDR2 FQNEAQ come from the germline V gene (reference sequence). CDR3 coding DNA: TGTGCCAGCAGCTTCGGGGCCACCGGGGAGCTGTTTTTT. This gives the protein CASSFGATGELFF.

The rearrangement links TRBV2 to TRBJ2-7; TRBD2 matches at 8 bases. V dropped 7 bases and J dropped 0; count of bases not matched to a gene: 17. The germline gives CDR1 SNHLY, CDR2 FYNNEI. This CDR3 has 18 amino acids. CDR3 in amino acids: CASTPGGSGSPSSYEQYF. The CDR3 DNA reads as TGTGCCAGCACCCCCGGCGGGAGCGGGAGCCCGAGCTCCTACGAGCAGTACTTC.

This chain links TRBV7-8 with TRBJ2-1; D gene ambiguous. V dropped 0 bases and J dropped 4 bases, with 10 bases sitting between them. CDR3 length equals 15 residues. Germline CDR1 SGHVS, CDR2 FQNEAQ. The CDR3 coding sequence is TGTGCCAGCAGCTTAGCTTTGGCGGTTTACAATGAGCAGTTCTTC. Translated, it gives CASSLALAVYNEQFF.

This chain links TRBV7-2 with TRBJ2-7; 9 bases agree with TRBD2. With 4 bases clipped from V and 7 bases from J, the junction kept 8 bases outside the gene matches. From germline, CDR1 is SGHTA and CDR2 FQGNSA. The CDR3 totals 14 residues. CDR3 bases: TGTGCCAGCAGCTCGCGGGAGGGCCCCCGGGAGCAGTACTTC. Encoded protein: CASSSREGPREQYF.

J is TRBJ1-1 and V is TRBV19, with unresolved D. The V gene's germline CDR1 is LNHDA and CDR2 SQIVND (reference sequence). Trimming removed 4 bases from V and 3 bases from J, with 12 bases in between. The CDR3 is 14 amino acids. For the CDR3, the DNA is TGTGCCAGTAGTAGCTGGCGTTCAGACACTGAAGCTTTCTTT. Protein sequence: CASSSWRSDTEAFF. The full variable domain, with the rest looked up from reference TRBV19 and TRBJ1-1, is DGGITQSPKYLFRKEGQNVTLSCEQNLNHDAMYWYRQDPGQGLRLIYYSQIVNDFQKGDIAEGYSVSREKKESFPLTVTSAQKNPTAFYLCASSSWRSDTEAFFGQGTRLTVV.

The genes are TRBV27 and TRBJ2-3; D might be TRBD2 (7 bases). The germline V gene encodes CDR1 MNHEY and CDR2 SMNVEV (reference sequence). The CDR3 is 14 amino acids. V lost 6 bases and J 2 bases, leaving 12 bases between the germline ends. The DNA of the CDR3 is TGTGCCAGCAGGAGGGGGAGGGACACAGATACGCAGTATTTT. This translates into CASRRGRDTDTQYF.

The rearrangement joins TRBV27 to TRBJ2-1, with a possible D match to TRBD1 (5 bases). V lost 5 bases and J lost 7, with 9 bases in between. This CDR3 contains 12 residues. Germline-derived CDR1 and CDR2 are MNHEY and SMNVEV (reference sequence). DNA for the CDR3: TGTGCCAGCAGTAATCAGGGTAATGAGCAGTTCTTC. This encodes CASSNQGNEQFF.

The chain carries TRBV29-1 and TRBJ1-2; no clear D. The V end lost 5 bases, the J end lost 7 bases, and 17 bases lay between the germline ends. The CDR3 is made up of 13 amino acids. CDR1 SQVTM and CDR2 ANQGSEA come from the germline V gene. CDR3 amino acids: CSVRGGQSVGYTF. The CDR3 region has the DNA TGCAGCGTTCGAGGTGGGCAGTCCGTTGGCTACACCTTC.

The V call is TRBV30, the J call TRBJ2-5; TRBD1 matches 8 bases. With the DNA end fitting TRBJ2-7 better, the J assignment may be wrong. Germline CDR1 and CDR2: GTSNPN and SVGIG (reference sequence). The CDR3 extends over 15 amino acids. CDR3 nucleotides: TGTGCCTGGAAAGGGTGGGACAGGCCAAACTACGAGCAGTACTTC. Residues: CAWKGWDRPNYEQYF.

Concerning this clone itself: Distinct nucleotide sequences in the sample also encode this CDR3. V and J are TRBV9 and TRBJ2-1, with D tentatively TRBD1 or TRBD2 (6 bases each). V was clipped by 0 bases and J by 2 bases, with 9 bases between them. The CDR3 has 15 amino acids. Per the germline V gene, CDR1 is SGDLS and CDR2 is YYNGEE. CDR3 nucleotide sequence: TGTGCCAGCAGCGTAGATGGGGGGCCCTACAATGAGCAGTTCTTC. This sequence encodes CASSVDGGPYNEQFF.

The chain has TRBV13 and TRBJ2-7; D is unresolved. The CDR3 consists of 15 residues. Deletions cut 0 bases from V and 3 bases from J, with 12 bases between. The V gene's germline CDR1 is PRHDT and CDR2 FYEKMQ (reference sequence). The CDR3 loop is CASSLGGLVGYEQYF. CDR3 nucleotide sequence: TGTGCCAGCAGCTTAGGGGGTCTAGTGGGCTACGAGCAGTACTTC.

CDR3 DNA sequence: TGTGCCAGCAGCCAACCAGACAGGACCCAAGAGACCCAGTACTTC. Amino acid sequence: CASSQPDRTQETQYF. The V and J genes are TRBV14 and TRBJ2-5; D possibly corresponds to TRBD1 (6 bases). Germline V gene sequence: CDR1 SGHDN, CDR2 FVKESK. The CDR3 spans 15 residues. V gave up 2 bases and J gave up 1 base, with 11 bases separating them.

This chain links TRBV27 with TRBJ1-2; 9 nucleotides match TRBD1. The CDR3 length is 15 residues. The ends lost 6 bases at V and 8 bases at J; junction bases unmatched: 13. CDR1 is MNHEY and CDR2 is SMNVEV in the germline V gene (reference sequence). The CDR3 here is CASSTTNRGREGYTF. The CDR3, as DNA: TGTGCCAGCAGCACGACAAACAGGGGGCGCGAGGGCTACACCTTC.

The V call is TRBV14, the J call TRBJ2-7; the D is unclear. CDR1 is SGHDN, CDR2 FVKESK, per germline. Trimming cost V 1 base and J 3 bases, with 10 bases left between them. This CDR3 has 14 residues. The CDR3 DNA sequence: TGTGCCAGCAGCCAAGGGCCGGCCTACTACGAGCAGTACTTC. This encodes CASSQGPAYYEQYF.

The genes are TRBV5-1 and TRBJ1-1; 9 bases line up with TRBD1. This CDR3 has 17 amino acids. The germline V gene has CDR1 SGHRS and CDR2 YFSETQ. V lost 3 bases and J lost 3; bases outside the gene matches: 12. This CDR3 is CASSSGGTGGSDTEAFF. The CDR3 region has the DNA TGCGCCAGCAGCTCAGGGGGTACAGGGGGCAGTGACACTGAAGCTTTCTTT.

The CDR3 protein is CASSPAQSYEQYF. The CDR3 bases are TGTGCCAGCAGTCCGGCACAGTCATACGAGCAGTACTTC. The chain joins TRBV27 to TRBJ2-7; no firm D call. Germline V CDR1 and CDR2: MNHEY, SMNVEV (reference sequence). The CDR3 contains 13 residues. Trimming removed 5 bases from V and 4 bases from J, with 12 bases in between.

The rearrangement joins TRBV10-1 to TRBJ2-1, with 12 bases identical to TRBD2. The CDR3 totals 14 residues. Trimming took 8 bases from V and 9 from J; bases not matched to a gene: 8. Germline CDR1 reads WNHNN; CDR2 reads SYGVQD (reference sequence). The CDR3 DNA reads as TGCGCCAGCCCTCTAGCGGGAGGGCCCGTTGAGCAGTTCTTC. Protein: CASPLAGGPVEQFF.

This chain joins TRBV28 and TRBJ2-3; D is unclear. This CDR3 is built from 14 residues. Deletions cut 5 bases from V and 2 bases from J, with 11 bases between. Germline loops: CDR1 MDHEN, CDR2 SYDVKM. CDR3 protein: CASSTLGFTDTQYF. As DNA, the CDR3 is TGTGCCAGCAGTACCCTTGGATTCACAGATACGCAGTATTTT. The whole variable domain, filled in from reference TRBV28 and TRBJ2-3, reads DVKVTQSSRYLVKRTGEKVFLECVQDMDHENMFWYRQDPGLGLRLIYFSYDVKMKEKGDIPEGYSVSREKKERFSLILESASTNQTSMYLCASSTLGFTDTQYFGPGTRLTVL.

The rearrangement joins TRBV10-2 to TRBJ2-7; 11 nucleotides align to TRBD2. The V segment lost 5 bases and the J segment 3 bases; nucleotides outside the gene matches: 6. Per the germline V gene, CDR1 is WSHSY and CDR2 is SAAADI. The CDR3 is 15 amino acids. CDR3 region: CASSSSGTSGYEQYF. The CDR3 bases are TGCGCCAGCAGTAGCTCCGGGACTAGCGGCTACGAGCAGTACTTC.

To note about this clone: The sample carries other DNA sequences with the same CDR3. The chain uses TRBV6-5 and TRBJ2-7; 9 bases fit TRBD1. The CDR3 length is 15 residues. CDR1 is MNHEY and CDR2 is SVGAGI in the germline V gene. V shed 0 bases and J 4 bases; nucleotides not matched to a gene: 4. In DNA form, the CDR3 reads TGTGCCAGCAGTTACTCGGGGACAGGGTTTTACGAGCAGTACTTC. Translating it yields CASSYSGTGFYEQYF.